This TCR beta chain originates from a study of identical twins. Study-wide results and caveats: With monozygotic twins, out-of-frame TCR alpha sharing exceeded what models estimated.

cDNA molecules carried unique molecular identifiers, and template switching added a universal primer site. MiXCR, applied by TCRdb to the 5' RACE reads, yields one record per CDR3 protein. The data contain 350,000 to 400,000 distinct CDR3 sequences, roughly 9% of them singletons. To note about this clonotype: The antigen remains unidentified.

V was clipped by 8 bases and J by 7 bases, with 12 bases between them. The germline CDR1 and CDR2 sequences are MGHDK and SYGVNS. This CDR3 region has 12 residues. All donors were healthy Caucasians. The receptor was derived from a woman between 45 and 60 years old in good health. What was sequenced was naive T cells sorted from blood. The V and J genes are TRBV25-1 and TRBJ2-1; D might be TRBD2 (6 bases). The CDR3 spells CASGGAGNEQFF. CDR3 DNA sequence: TGTGCCAGCGGAGGGGCAGGGAATGAGCAGTTCTTC.